Listed below are T cell receptor beta chains from one sample, sequenced in a study of T-cell memory formation after mild COVID-19. TCRdb ran MiXCR on the 5' RACE reads and lists one entry per CDR3 protein. The sample consists of around 300,000 distinct CDR3 sequences, approximately 14% of them appearing once. Sequenced input: PBMCs or a T cell subset sorted from them (not recorded which). All receptors come from a young man who had mild COVID-19 (a few samples of this study predate the infection). Cell type and time point are not known. Each CDR3 is given with its conserved first and last residue. A D gene is named only where the DNA matches it firmly. Size is omitted from some rows. Given values are once, few, many or a class for expanded clones.

V gene	J gene	D gene	clone size	CDR3 length	CDR3 protein	CDR3 DNA
TRBV6-2/TRBV6-3	TRBJ1-1	NA	few	13	CASSYYAASEAFF	TGTGCCAGCAGTTACTACGCGGCTAGTGAAGCTTTCTTT
TRBV11-2	TRBJ2-5	NA	few	14	CASSFSGIDETQYF	TGTGCCAGCAGCTTCTCAGGGATCGACGAGACCCAGTACTTC
TRBV7-2	TRBJ1-2	NA	NA	14	CASSFPQGHYGFTF	TGTGCCAGCAGCTTTCCACAGGGCCACTATGGCTTCACCTTC
TRBV7-9	TRBJ2-5	NA	NA	15	CASSSLRDTQETQYF	TGTGCCAGCAGTTCTCTCCGGGACACCCAAGAGACCCAGTACTTC
TRBV6-5	TRBJ2-2	NA	many	15	CASSYDGGPAGELFF	TGTGCCAGCAGTTACGATGGGGGTCCCGCCGGGGAGCTGTTTTTT
TRBV27	TRBJ1-6	NA	NA	16	CASSRTGPGRGSPLHF	TGTGCCAGCAGTCGAACCGGGCCCGGGCGAGGTTCACCCCTCCACTTT
TRBV5-6	TRBJ2-5	NA	few	13	CASSKGRGETQYF	TGTGCCAGCAGCAAGGGACGGGGAGAGACCCAGTACTTC
TRBV5-6	TRBJ2-7	NA	NA	14	CASSSYRGTYEQYF	TGTGCCAGCAGCTCCTACCGCGGGACTTACGAGCAGTACTTC
TRBV6-5	TRBJ2-2	NA	many	12	CASRGPTGELFF	TGTGCCAGCAGAGGACCGACCGGGGAGCTGTTTTTT
TRBV20-1	TRBJ2-7	NA	NA	13	CSGGVSPGYEQYF	TGCAGTGGGGGGGTCAGTCCTGGGTACGAGCAGTACTTC
TRBV19	TRBJ2-1	NA	few	13	CASSRDNYNEQFF	TGTGCCAGTAGCAGAGACAACTACAATGAGCAGTTCTTC
TRBV3-1	TRBJ1-1	NA	NA	14	CASSQGAVNTEAFF	TGTGCCAGCAGCCAAGGGGCAGTGAACACTGAAGCTTTCTTT
TRBV30	TRBJ2-3	TRBD2	few	16	CAWSVWAGGSTDTQYF	TGTGCCTGGAGTGTGTGGGCGGGGGGGAGCACAGATACGCAGTATTTT
TRBV28	TRBJ2-3	NA	NA	16	CASSLRRGPITDTQYF	TGTGCCAGCAGTTTACGGCGGGGGCCAATCACAGATACGCAGTATTTT
TRBV4-3	TRBJ1-1	TRBD1	few	15	CASSQVGRGLTEAFF	TGCGCCAGCAGCCAAGTAGGCAGGGGGCTCACTGAAGCTTTCTTT
TRBV3-1	TRBJ1-1	TRBD1	many	12	CASSQARTGAFF	TGTGCCAGCAGCCAGGCTAGGACAGGCGCTTTCTTT
TRBV6-2/TRBV6-3	TRBJ2-1	NA	few	13	CASVTDSYNEQFF	TGTGCCAGCGTCACAGACTCCTACAATGAGCAGTTCTTC
TRBV6-2/TRBV6-3	TRBJ1-5	NA	NA	15	CASSYSAGLDQPQHF	TGTGCCAGCAGTTACTCGGCAGGGCTTGATCAGCCCCAGCATTTT
TRBV29-1	TRBJ1-1	TRBD1	few	14	CSVVGQQGSTEAFF	TGCAGCGTTGTGGGACAACAGGGGAGCACTGAAGCTTTCTTT
TRBV12-3/TRBV12-4	TRBJ2-7	TRBD2	few	15	CASSTGLAGAYEQYF	TGTGCCAGCAGCACCGGACTAGCGGGGGCCTACGAGCAGTACTTC
TRBV5-1	TRBJ2-2	NA	few	14	CASSLPGQTGELFF	TGCGCCAGCAGCTTGCCGGGGCAGACCGGGGAGCTGTTTTTT
TRBV5-1	TRBJ2-3	NA	few	16	CASSFWLPPSTDTQYF	TGCGCCAGCAGCTTTTGGCTTCCACCTAGCACAGATACGCAGTATTTT
TRBV7-2	TRBJ1-5	TRBD1	NA	13	CASSDRVNQPQHF	TGTGCCAGCAGTGACAGGGTCAATCAGCCCCAGCATTTT
TRBV7-2	TRBJ2-3	NA	many	16	CASSSPTVGFGDTQYF	TGTGCCAGCAGCTCCCCGACGGTGGGGTTTGGAGATACGCAGTATTTT
TRBV28	TRBJ2-1	TRBD1	NA	15	CASSPQGVSYNEQFF	TGTGCCAGCAGTCCTCAGGGGGTTTCCTACAATGAGCAGTTCTTC
TRBV7-2	TRBJ2-3	NA	few	14	CASSWSDSTDTQYF	TGTGCCAGCAGCTGGTCAGATAGCACAGATACGCAGTATTTT
TRBV7-2	TRBJ2-1	NA	NA	15	CASSLVKSSYNEQFF	TGTGCCAGCAGCTTAGTAAAGAGCTCCTACAATGAGCAGTTCTTC
TRBV24-1	TRBJ2-5	TRBD1	NA	15	CATSVQQGARETQYF	TGTGCCACCAGTGTTCAACAGGGGGCGCGGGAGACCCAGTACTTC
TRBV20-1	TRBJ2-5	NA	few	12	CSASGQAETQYF	TGCAGTGCTAGCGGGCAAGCAGAGACCCAGTACTTC
TRBV29-1	TRBJ2-3	TRBD2	NA	15	CSVAWTSGGTDTQYF	TGCAGCGTTGCGTGGACTAGCGGGGGCACAGATACGCAGTATTTT
TRBV27	TRBJ1-1	TRBD1	few	13	CASMGQGYTEAFF	TGTGCCAGCATGGGACAGGGCTACACTGAAGCTTTCTTT
TRBV29-1	TRBJ1-5	NA	NA	12	CSVGGGNQPQHF	TGCAGCGTTGGGGGGGGAAATCAGCCCCAGCATTTT
TRBV20-1	TRBJ2-1	TRBD2	few	15	CSATKKRGFYNEQFF	TGCAGTGCTACCAAAAAGCGGGGGTTCTACAATGAGCAGTTCTTC
TRBV6-2/TRBV6-3	TRBJ2-7	NA	few	15	CASSYLTGLTYEQYF	TGTGCCAGCAGTTACCTTACAGGCCTAACCTACGAGCAGTACTTC
TRBV4-1	TRBJ2-7	NA	NA	15	CASSAIWRGSYEQYF	TGCGCCAGCAGCGCCATTTGGCGGGGATCCTACGAGCAGTACTTC
TRBV7-2	TRBJ2-7	NA	few	13	CASSSASSYEQYF	TGTGCCAGCAGCAGTGCGAGCTCCTACGAGCAGTACTTC
TRBV6-2/TRBV6-3	TRBJ1-2	TRBD1	few	14	CASSLRTGAYGYTF	TGTGCCAGCAGCCTCCGGACAGGGGCCTATGGCTACACCTTC
TRBV5-1	TRBJ1-6	NA	NA	14	CASSVTGKESPLHF	TGCGCCAGCAGCGTCACAGGGAAGGAATCACCCCTCCACTTT
TRBV4-3	TRBJ2-7	NA	NA	15	CASSQDQPPGYEQYF	TGCGCCAGCAGCCAAGATCAGCCCCCCGGGTACGAGCAGTACTTC
TRBV7-9	TRBJ2-7	NA	NA	15	CASSPMAGVIYEQYF	TGTGCCAGCAGCCCCATGGCGGGTGTAATCTACGAGCAGTACTTC
TRBV4-3	TRBJ2-3	NA	few	14	CASSQEYSTDTQYF	TGCGCCAGCAGCCAAGAGTACTCGACAGATACGCAGTATTTT
TRBV5-1	TRBJ1-5	NA	NA	16	CASSLGPGLSNQPQHF	TGCGCCAGCAGCTTGGGCCCAGGACTTAGCAATCAGCCCCAGCATTTT
TRBV6-5	TRBJ2-2	NA	few	18	CASSPFEGRGTNTGELFF	TGTGCCAGCAGCCCTTTCGAGGGGCGGGGAACGAACACCGGGGAGCTGTTTTTT
TRBV6-5	TRBJ2-6	NA	few	18	CASSLWEGGDSGANVLTF	TGTGCCAGCAGCCTCTGGGAGGGGGGGGACTCCGGGGCCAACGTCCTGACTTTC
TRBV9	TRBJ2-3	NA	few	15	CASSADPRGTDTQYF	TGTGCCAGCAGCGCAGACCCCCGGGGTACAGATACGCAGTATTTT
TRBV7-3	TRBJ1-1	NA	NA	13	CASSLIEATEAFF	TGTGCCAGCAGCTTAATTGAGGCCACTGAAGCTTTCTTT
TRBV28	TRBJ2-1	TRBD2	NA	17	CASRNQSGLAPGDEQFF	TGTGCCAGCAGAAACCAATCGGGACTAGCGCCAGGGGATGAGCAGTTCTTC
TRBV20-1	TRBJ2-5	NA	NA	13	CSASSLGPETQYF	TGCAGTGCTAGTTCTCTAGGTCCAGAGACCCAGTACTTC
TRBV6-5	TRBJ2-2	NA	few	17	CASKTGEAGGRAGELFF	TGTGCCAGCAAGACAGGGGAGGCGGGGGGTCGGGCCGGGGAGCTGTTTTTT
TRBV7-2	TRBJ2-3	NA	many	14	CASSKTTGTDTQYF	TGTGCCAGCAGCAAAACCACAGGGACAGATACGCAGTATTTT
TRBV2	TRBJ1-2	NA	many	15	CASSEALPSDYGYTF	TGTGCCAGCAGTGAAGCGCTTCCGTCAGACTATGGCTACACCTTC
TRBV7-2	TRBJ1-3	NA	NA	14	CASSPISNGNTIYF	TGTGCCAGCAGCCCCATCAGTAATGGAAACACCATATATTTT
TRBV3-1	TRBJ1-2	NA	many	13	CASRRGPNYGYTF	TGTGCCAGCAGACGGGGGCCTAACTATGGCTACACCTTC
TRBV15	TRBJ2-7	NA	NA	14	CATSRDRTDLARYF	TGTGCCACCAGCAGAGATCGAACGGACTTGGCGCGGTACTTC
TRBV12-3/TRBV12-4	TRBJ1-3	NA	few	12	CASSSRGHTIYF	TGTGCCAGCAGTTCCAGGGGACACACCATATATTTT
TRBV4-2	TRBJ1-2	TRBD1	NA	14	CASSLTGKNYGYTF	TGTGCCAGCAGCCTGACAGGGAAAAACTATGGCTACACCTTC
TRBV5-1	TRBJ1-2	TRBD1	NA	14	CASSPGQGWGGYTF	TGCGCCAGCAGCCCTGGACAGGGTTGGGGGGGCTACACCTTC
TRBV7-9	TRBJ2-3	TRBD1	few	16	CASSTLDRAGTDTQYF	TGTGCCAGCAGCACGCTGGACAGGGCCGGCACAGATACGCAGTATTTT
TRBV6-2/TRBV6-3	TRBJ1-1	NA	few	13	CASSARVNTEAFF	TGTGCCAGCAGTGCCCGAGTGAACACTGAAGCTTTCTTT
TRBV7-8	TRBJ2-4	NA	many	11	CASSAENIQYF	TGTGCCAGCAGCGCCGAAAACATTCAGTACTTC